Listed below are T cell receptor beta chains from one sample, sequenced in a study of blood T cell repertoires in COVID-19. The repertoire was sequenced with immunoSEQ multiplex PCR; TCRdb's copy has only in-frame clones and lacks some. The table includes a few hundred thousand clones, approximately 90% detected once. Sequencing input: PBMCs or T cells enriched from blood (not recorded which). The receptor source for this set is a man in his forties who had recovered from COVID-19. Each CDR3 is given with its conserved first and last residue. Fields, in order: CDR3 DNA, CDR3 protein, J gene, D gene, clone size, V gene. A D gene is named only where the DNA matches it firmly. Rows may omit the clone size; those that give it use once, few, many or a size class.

cdr3_nt: TGTGCCACCAGTGGGACTAGCGGCACTAGCACAGATACGCAGTATTTT
cdr3_aa: CATSGTSGTSTDTQYF
j_call: TRBJ2-3
d_call: TRBD2
clone_size: NA
v_call: TRBV24-1

cdr3_nt: TGTGCCTGGAGTGTAAGGGCAGGGGGCCTCGAAAAACTGTTTTTT
cdr3_aa: CAWSVRAGGLEKLFF
j_call: TRBJ1-4
d_call: TRBD1
clone_size: NA
v_call: TRBV30

cdr3_nt: TGTGCCAGCAGCCCCGTCGGAACTAGCGGGGTCGAGCAGTACTTC
cdr3_aa: CASSPVGTSGVEQYF
j_call: TRBJ2-7
d_call: TRBD2
clone_size: NA
v_call: TRBV13

cdr3_nt: TGTGCCAGCAGCAGGTACAGGTGGAAGTATTTGGGCCACGAGCAGTACTTC
cdr3_aa: CASSRYRWKYLGHEQYF
j_call: TRBJ2-7
d_call: NA
clone_size: NA
v_call: TRBV12-1

cdr3_nt: TGTGCCAGCAGCCTAAGACAGGACTCATCTGAAGCTTTCTTT
cdr3_aa: CASSLRQDSSEAFF
j_call: TRBJ1-1
d_call: NA
clone_size: NA
v_call: TRBV7-3

cdr3_nt: TGCGCCAGCAGCCATTTTAGCGGGAGTCCTTTAAGCTCCTACGAGCAGTACTTC
cdr3_aa: CASSHFSGSPLSSYEQYF
j_call: TRBJ2-7
d_call: TRBD2
clone_size: once
v_call: TRBV4-1

cdr3_nt: TGTGCCAGCAGTAACGCCGGACAGGGTAATGGCTACACCTTC
cdr3_aa: CASSNAGQGNGYTF
j_call: TRBJ1-2
d_call: TRBD1
clone_size: NA
v_call: TRBV25-1

cdr3_nt: TGTGCCAGCAAAACTAGCGGGGACCCTTCCTACGAGCAGTACTTC
cdr3_aa: CASKTSGDPSYEQYF
j_call: TRBJ2-7
d_call: TRBD2
clone_size: NA
v_call: TRBV2

cdr3_nt: TGCAGCGTTGAGGGCAGGGGAAACACTGAAGCTTTCTTT
cdr3_aa: CSVEGRGNTEAFF
j_call: TRBJ1-1
d_call: NA
clone_size: NA
v_call: TRBV29-1

cdr3_nt: TGTGCCAGCAGCTCAGGACAGGGTGGTGTTGGAAACTATGGCTACACCTTC
cdr3_aa: CASSSGQGGVGNYGYTF
j_call: TRBJ1-2
d_call: TRBD1
clone_size: few
v_call: TRBV7-8

cdr3_nt: TGTGCCAGTAGTATGACAGGGAGCACAGATACGCAGTATTTT
cdr3_aa: CASSMTGSTDTQYF
j_call: TRBJ2-3
d_call: TRBD1
clone_size: once
v_call: TRBV19

cdr3_nt: TGTGCCAGCACCCAAGACAGCGGCAATCAGCCCCAGCATTTT
cdr3_aa: CASTQDSGNQPQHF
j_call: TRBJ1-5
d_call: NA
clone_size: NA
v_call: TRBV7-8

cdr3_nt: TGTGCCAGCAGCTTCTGGACAGGGGTGAATTCACCCCTCCACTTT
cdr3_aa: CASSFWTGVNSPLHF
j_call: TRBJ1-6
d_call: TRBD1
clone_size: NA
v_call: TRBV7-9

cdr3_nt: TGTGCCAGCAGCACGCCAGGGAAAACCTACGAGCAGTACTTC
cdr3_aa: CASSTPGKTYEQYF
j_call: TRBJ2-7
d_call: NA
clone_size: NA
v_call: TRBV7-9

cdr3_nt: TGTGCCAGCAGTCGAGGACAGCCTTACGAGCAGTACTTC
cdr3_aa: CASSRGQPYEQYF
j_call: TRBJ2-7
d_call: NA
clone_size: NA
v_call: TRBV12-3/TRBV12-4

cdr3_nt: TGCGCCAGCAGCTTATCGGCAGATACGCAGTATTTT
cdr3_aa: CASSLSADTQYF
j_call: TRBJ2-3
d_call: NA
clone_size: NA
v_call: TRBV5-1

cdr3_nt: TGTGCCACCAGCAGCGGACTCGTACCTAATTCACCCCTCCACTTT
cdr3_aa: CATSSGLVPNSPLHF
j_call: TRBJ1-6
d_call: NA
clone_size: NA
v_call: TRBV15